One and the same sample provided the 7 T cell receptor beta chains below, sequenced in a study of CD8+ T cells in alopecia areata. Extraction and reverse transcription of RNA yielded cDNA as the sequencing template. Produced via immunoSEQ multiplex PCR; TCRdb's table is partial and in-frame only. The data hold about 120,000 clones, with 30% to 40% observed a single time. Sequencing was done on a sample of CD4+ T cells sorted from blood. Receptors originate from a human donor with alopecia areata.

This clone was counted only a few times. This chain connects TRBV10-3 to TRBJ2-1, with a tentative D call TRBD1 (5 bases). Trimming took 3 bases from V and 8 from J, leaving 14 bases between them. CDR1 ENHRY and CDR2 SYGVKD come from the germline V gene. The CDR3 totals 14 residues. In DNA form, the CDR3 reads TGTGCCATCAGTGAACGTGGGGCGCGCGATGAGCAGTTCTTC. Encoded protein: CAISERGARDEQFF.

The gene calls are TRBV15 and TRBJ2-7; 9 bases line up with TRBD2. Germline values: CDR1 LNHNV, CDR2 YYDKDF (reference sequence). V shed 5 bases, J shed 5 bases, and the junction held 7 bases outside the gene matches. This CDR3 region has 14 residues. CDR3 amino acids: CATSWRASGDEQYF. CDR3 sequence (DNA): TGTGCCACCAGCTGGAGGGCTAGCGGGGACGAGCAGTACTTC.

This clone was observed a few times. The CDR3 here is CASSSEADTQYF. CDR3 nucleotide sequence: TGTGCCAGCAGCTCAGAAGCAGATACGCAGTATTTT. The chain carries TRBV7-2 and TRBJ2-3; D call uncertain. This CDR3 is built from 12 residues. Between the trimmed V and J ends, which lost 4 bases and 4 bases, there was a span of 6 bases. The germline V gene encodes CDR1 SGHTA and CDR2 FQGNSA.

The V and J genes are TRBV29-1 and TRBJ2-2; TRBD1 matches 12 bases. The CDR3 has 15 amino acids. The trim removed 7 bases at V and 7 bases at J, leaving 10 bases unmatched. Germline V CDR1 and CDR2: SQVTM, ANQGSEA. In DNA, the CDR3 is TGCAGCGGGAGAGGGACAGGGGGCTTTAGCGGGGAGCTGTTTTTT. Its protein product is CSGRGTGGFSGELFF.

The chain employs TRBV6-5 and TRBJ2-7, with TRBD2 matching 7 bases. The CDR3 length is 15 residues. Germline V gives CDR1 MNHEY, CDR2 SVGAGI. With V trimmed by 2 bases and J by 5 bases, 9 bases remained unmatched. The CDR3 region is CASSYAWREYDEQYF. CDR3 sequence (DNA): TGTGCCAGCAGTTACGCATGGCGGGAGTACGACGAGCAGTACTTC.

With respect to this clone: The junction departs from germline at one end; a sequencing error may be responsible. The genes are TRBV5-6 and TRBJ2-4, with a tentative D call TRBD2 (6 bases). The CDR3 totals 12 residues. CDR1 and CDR2 (germline): SGHDT, YYEEEE. The CDR3, as DNA: TGTGCCAGCAGCTTGTGGCGGGACTCATTAAACTTC. Translation gives CASSLWRDSLNF.

The chain couples TRBV7-3 to TRBJ2-3; TRBD1 agrees at 7 bases. CDR3 size: 13 residues. V lost 5 bases to trimming and J lost 4 bases; unmatched junction nucleotides: 3. Germline V gene sequence: CDR1 SGHTA, CDR2 FQGTGA. The CDR3: CASSRQGADTQYF. As DNA, the CDR3 is TGTGCCAGCAGCCGTCAGGGGGCAGATACGCAGTATTTT.